This T cell receptor beta chain was documented in a study of shared T cell receptors in the human thymus. Trimming removed 5 bases from V and 4 bases from J, with 14 bases in between. The CDR3 spans 14 residues. CDR1 KGHSH and CDR2 LQKENI come from the germline V gene. Assay used: immunoSEQ multiplex PCR; TCRdb lists only in-frame clones, some missing. This sample has 600,000 or so clones, with roughly 86% found just once. This clone was observed once. The same specimen was also included in a second study, on human thymus T cells.

The clonotype comes from a boy younger than two with a congenital heart defect. Sequenced: thymocytes. The chain carries TRBV18 and TRBJ1-1; a possible D gene is TRBD1 (5 bases). In DNA form, the CDR3 reads TGTGCCAGCTCAACCCAGGGTACTGCCACTGAAGCTTTCTTT. Protein: CASSTQGTATEAFF.